Given below is one T cell receptor beta chain in context. Antigen unknown. Germline V lookup: CDR1 MGHRA, CDR2 YSYEKL. This CDR3 region has 14 residues. The V end lost 2 bases, the J end lost 1 base, and 9 bases lay between the germline ends. Generated by immunoSEQ multiplex PCR, the TCRdb table keeps only in-frame clones and is missing some. The sample lists about 100,000 clones, roughly 91% occurring once. This sample is drawn from a study of T cell responses to AZD1222 COVID-19 vaccine. Points from the study as a whole: Donors were chiefly white British, with a greater number of females, and clonal diversity was perhaps underestimated. Of spike-specific TCRs, nearly half reportedly target regions left unmutated in variants. None of the repertoires were sampled until the peak T cell response had passed.

This chain links TRBV4-1 with TRBJ2-7, with D hard to call. The TCR comes from an adult in good health. This material consisted of peripheral blood, taken on day 0 of AZD1222 vaccination. The CDR3 protein is CASSQLALSYEQYF. The CDR3 coding sequence is TGCGCCAGCAGCCAACTCGCCCTGTCCTACGAGCAGTACTTC.